The present T cell receptor beta chain was sequenced within a study of regulatory T cells in long-lasting Graves disease. This CDR3 region has 14 residues. The V gene end was trimmed by 5 bases and the J gene end by 7 bases; junction bases not matched to a gene: 7. Looked up from germline, CDR1 is MNHEY and CDR2 is SMNVEV (reference sequence). With iRepertoire HTBI primers and Arm-PCR of CDR3 regions, TCR beta libraries were built. Each CDR3 protein is one row after TCRdb ran MiXCR on the multiplex PCR reads. The repertoire consists of approximately 560,000 distinct CDR3 sequences, with roughly 15% occurring once and the leading ten covering more than 10%. A few counts support this clonotype. Sample time point: newly diagnosed GD, antithyroid drugs for less than 3 months. The TCR library used RNA extracted from PBMCs. Another study also made use of these data, one on T cells in Graves' hyperthyroidism and ophthalmopathy. As reported in that work: The model's output predicted ophthalmopathy at a median of around 6.9 months prior to onset.

The material sequenced was peripheral blood mononuclear cells (PBMCs), taken at new diagnosis, from a patient treated with antithyroid drugs. V gene TRBV27 combines with J gene TRBJ2-2; TRBD1 matches at 7 bases. This clonotype was obtained from a man in his late teens or twenties with Graves disease. In DNA, the CDR3 is TGTGCCAGCAGTCGTCGGGACAGCCACGGGGAGCTGTTTTTT. Residues: CASSRRDSHGELFF.